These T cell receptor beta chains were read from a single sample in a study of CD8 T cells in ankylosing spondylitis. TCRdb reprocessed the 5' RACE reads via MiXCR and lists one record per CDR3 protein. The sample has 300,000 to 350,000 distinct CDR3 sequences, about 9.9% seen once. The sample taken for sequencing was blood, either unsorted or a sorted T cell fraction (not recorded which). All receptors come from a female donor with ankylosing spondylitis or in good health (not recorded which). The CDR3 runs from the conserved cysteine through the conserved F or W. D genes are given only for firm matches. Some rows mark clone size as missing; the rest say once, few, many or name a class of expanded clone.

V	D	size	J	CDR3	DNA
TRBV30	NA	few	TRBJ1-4	CAWSVKRGNEKLFF	TGTGCCTGGAGTGTAAAAAGGGGAAATGAAAAACTGTTTTTT
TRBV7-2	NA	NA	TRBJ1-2	CASSSRGGYGYTF	TGTGCCAGCAGCTCTAGGGGGGGCTATGGCTACACCTTC
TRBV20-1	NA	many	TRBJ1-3	CSAGRATSGNTIYF	TGCAGTGCTGGCAGGGCTACCTCTGGAAACACCATATATTTT
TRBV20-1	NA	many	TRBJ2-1	CSASLLAGEQFF	TGCAGTGCTAGTCTCCTAGCCGGTGAGCAGTTCTTC
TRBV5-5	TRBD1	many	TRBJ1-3	CASSGGTGPGNTIYF	TGTGCCAGCAGCGGAGGGACAGGGCCTGGAAACACCATATATTTT
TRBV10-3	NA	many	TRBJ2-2	CAIEGQTNTGELFF	TGTGCCATCGAAGGACAGACGAACACCGGGGAGCTGTTTTTT
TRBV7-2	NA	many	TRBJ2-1	CASSLSYQISYNEQFF	TGTGCCAGCAGCTTGAGCTACCAGATCTCCTACAATGAGCAGTTCTTC
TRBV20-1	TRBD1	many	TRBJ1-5	CSARDLFSDRENQPQHF	TGCAGTGCTAGAGATCTCTTCTCGGACAGGGAGAATCAGCCCCAGCATTTT
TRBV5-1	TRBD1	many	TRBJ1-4	CASSEGQGREKLFF	TGCGCCAGCAGCGAGGGACAGGGACGGGAAAAACTGTTTTTT
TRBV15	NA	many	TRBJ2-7	CATSRDGAIYEQYF	TGTGCCACCAGCAGAGATGGGGCTATCTACGAGCAGTACTTC
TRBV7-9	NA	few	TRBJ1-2	CASSPTDLSGYGYTF	TGTGCCAGCAGCCCTACAGACCTCTCGGGCTATGGCTACACCTTC
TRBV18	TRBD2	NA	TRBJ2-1	CASSTTSGDYNEQFF	TGTGCCAGCTCAACGACTAGCGGGGACTACAATGAGCAGTTCTTC
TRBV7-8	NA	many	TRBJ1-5	CASSLSVSNQPQHF	TGTGCCAGCAGCTTATCGGTTTCCAATCAGCCCCAGCATTTT
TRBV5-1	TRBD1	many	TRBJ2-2	CASSLGQGTGELFF	TGCGCCAGCAGCTTGGGACAGGGCACCGGGGAGCTGTTTTTT
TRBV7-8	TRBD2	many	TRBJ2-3	CASSFKSGSTDTQYF	TGTGCCAGCAGCTTTAAAAGCGGGAGTACAGATACGCAGTATTTT
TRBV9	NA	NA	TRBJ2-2	CASSPGARKTGELFF	TGTGCCAGCAGCCCCGGGGCTAGAAAGACCGGGGAGCTGTTTTTT
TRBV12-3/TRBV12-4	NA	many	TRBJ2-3	CASSLAAMSDTQYF	TGTGCCAGCAGTTTAGCGGCCATGTCAGATACGCAGTATTTT
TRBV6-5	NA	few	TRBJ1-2	CASTFGNGGYGYTF	TGTGCCAGCACGTTTGGCAACGGAGGCTATGGCTACACCTTC
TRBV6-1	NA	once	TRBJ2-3	CASSDVGGTADTQYF	TGTGCCAGCAGTGATGTTGGGGGGACAGCGGATACGCAGTATTTT
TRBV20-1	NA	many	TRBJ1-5	CSAREAGSKPQHF	TGCAGTGCTAGAGAGGCGGGGTCGAAGCCCCAGCATTTT